A selection of T cell receptor beta chains follows, all from one sample in a study of graft-versus-host responses after intestinal transplantation. Assay: immunoSEQ multiplex PCR; the TCRdb copy retains only in-frame clones and omits some. The table shows roughly 93,000 clones, with 80% to 95% occurring only once. Antigens for these TCRs are unknown. The starting material was unstimulated CD8+ T cells sorted from spleen or lymph node cells, obtained before intestinal transplant. The receptors here all came from a human donor who received an intestinal transplant. Each CDR3 is given without its conserved first and last residue.

v_gene: TRBV11-2
len: 11
j_gene: TRBJ2-7
CDR3aa: ASSSYGQYEQY

v_gene: TRBV7-3
len: 13
j_gene: TRBJ2-3
CDR3aa: ASSPSGGVADTQY

v_gene: TRBV19
len: 12
j_gene: TRBJ2-7
CDR3aa: ASSWASGPYEQY

v_gene: TRBV27
len: 10
j_gene: TRBJ1-3
CDR3aa: ASGRAAGTIY

v_gene: TRBV7-8
len: 13
j_gene: TRBJ2-6
CDR3aa: ASSAQGYGANVLT

v_gene: TRBV19
len: 12
j_gene: TRBJ2-2
CDR3aa: ASKGREDTGELF

v_gene: TRBV27
len: 13
j_gene: TRBJ1-3
CDR3aa: ASSPRDGRSNTIY

v_gene: TRBV28
len: 9
j_gene: TRBJ2-3
CDR3aa: ASSPMFAQY

v_gene: TRBV7-3
len: 12
j_gene: TRBJ1-2
CDR3aa: ASSLTGAEIGYT

v_gene: TRBV19
len: 11
j_gene: TRBJ1-2
CDR3aa: ASSWTSNSGYT

v_gene: TRBV28
len: 16
j_gene: TRBJ2-7
CDR3aa: ASSLSGWALAGTYEQY

v_gene: TRBV10-1
len: 13
j_gene: TRBJ1-1
CDR3aa: ASSESRGPNTEAF

v_gene: TRBV7-2
len: 12
j_gene: TRBJ1-6
CDR3aa: ASSLTSGNSPLH

v_gene: TRBV7-9
len: 12
j_gene: TRBJ2-7
CDR3aa: ASSLAGDPYEQY

v_gene: TRBV5-8
len: 11
j_gene: TRBJ2-7
CDR3aa: ASSLYTGSEQY

v_gene: TRBV18
len: 14
j_gene: TRBJ2-3
CDR3aa: ASSRGLAGWRYTQY

v_gene: TRBV28
len: 14
j_gene: TRBJ1-1
CDR3aa: ASSLSLEAANTEAF

v_gene: TRBV2
len: 12
j_gene: TRBJ1-5
CDR3aa: ASRGGPESAPQH

v_gene: TRBV6-1
len: 13
j_gene: TRBJ1-6
CDR3aa: ASSGGRSGVSPLH

v_gene: TRBV4-1
len: 12
j_gene: TRBJ2-7
CDR3aa: ASSQSGQGYEQY

v_gene: TRBV27
len: 10
j_gene: TRBJ2-7
CDR3aa: ASRTATYEQY

v_gene: TRBV18
len: 13
j_gene: TRBJ2-1
CDR3aa: ASSPPRGGSNEQF

v_gene: TRBV13
len: 13
j_gene: TRBJ1-2
CDR3aa: ASSSLLEDNYGYT

v_gene: TRBV7-9
len: 13
j_gene: TRBJ2-7
CDR3aa: ASSSKAAPSYEQY

v_gene: TRBV11-1
len: 11
j_gene: TRBJ1-2
CDR3aa: ASSLSGGTGYT

v_gene: TRBV4-1
len: 15
j_gene: TRBJ1-6
CDR3aa: ASSQLVTGTQNSPLH

v_gene: TRBV19
len: 10
j_gene: TRBJ2-1
CDR3aa: ASSISGEEQF

v_gene: TRBV7-9
len: 11
j_gene: TRBJ2-4
CDR3aa: AASGVAKNIQY

v_gene: TRBV19
len: 13
j_gene: TRBJ1-6
CDR3aa: ASSRGSSYNSPLH

v_gene: TRBV29-1
len: 10
j_gene: TRBJ2-7
CDR3aa: SVDTGSWEQY

v_gene: TRBV5-6
len: 14
j_gene: TRBJ2-5
CDR3aa: ASSFMTSGIQETQY

v_gene: TRBV5-1
len: 10
j_gene: TRBJ2-5
CDR3aa: ASSLEQETQY

v_gene: TRBV27
len: 12
j_gene: TRBJ2-1
CDR3aa: ASSQYSSYNEQF

v_gene: TRBV5-8
len: 12
j_gene: TRBJ2-3
CDR3aa: ASSLAGQLDTQY

v_gene: TRBV19
len: 13
j_gene: TRBJ2-7
CDR3aa: ASSKNGALTYEQY

v_gene: TRBV7-9
len: 12
j_gene: TRBJ1-6
CDR3aa: ASSLALTGSPLH

v_gene: TRBV13
len: 14
j_gene: TRBJ2-2
CDR3aa: ASSLALGEVTGELF

v_gene: TRBV4-1
len: 19
j_gene: TRBJ1-5
CDR3aa: ASSRGPEGGTGGYSNQPQH

v_gene: TRBV5-1
len: 10
j_gene: TRBJ2-1
CDR3aa: ASFVAVGEQF

v_gene: TRBV13
len: 15
j_gene: TRBJ2-3
CDR3aa: ASSEEGPQGEADTQY

v_gene: TRBV4-1
len: 13
j_gene: TRBJ2-6
CDR3aa: ASSQGAGGANVLT